The TCR beta chain described here comes from a study of T cell responses to AZD1222 COVID-19 vaccine. The data were produced by immunoSEQ multiplex PCR, yet TCRdb's version contains in-frame clones alone and is incomplete. In the table there are some 200,000 clones, 94% of which are singletons. The CDR3 has 15 amino acids. CDR1 and CDR2 (germline): SGHTA, FQGNSA. V dropped 4 bases and J dropped 9 bases, with 16 bases sitting between them. The V call is TRBV7-2, the J call TRBJ1-6, with D possibly being TRBD1 (6 bases). This clonotype was sampled from an adult who received the MenACWY meningococcal vaccine as a control. The sequences come from peripheral blood, collected 28 days after the second dose of the MenACWY control vaccine. The CDR3 DNA follows: TGTGCCAGCAGCTGGACCAAGGGGGTAGGTTCACCCCTCCACTTT. Its protein is CASSWTKGVGSPLHF.